The 15 T cell receptor beta chains reported below all come from one sample, sequenced in a study of identical twins. Via MiXCR, TCRdb re-called the 5' RACE reads, giving one row per CDR3 protein. The data contain about 340,000 distinct CDR3 sequences, approximately 13% of them seen just once; the ten biggest clones take up 7.2%. Another study also made use of these data, one on yellow fever vaccine responses in identical twins.

Sample: CD8+ T cells sorted from blood. Receptors originate from a woman between 18 and 29 years old in good health.

This clonotype was counted between two and nine times. J is TRBJ2-1 and V is TRBV6-5; D perhaps matches TRBD2 (6 bases). The CDR3 has 14 amino acids. V was pared by 2 bases and J by 5 bases, with 10 bases between. The germline gives CDR1 MNHEY, CDR2 SVGAGI. The CDR3 protein is CASSYLSGHNEQFF. The CDR3 bases are TGTGCCAGCAGTTACCTTAGCGGTCACAATGAGCAGTTCTTC.

A remark on this clonotype: The junction shows a germline mismatch at one end, possibly a read error. V usage is TRBV3-1 and J usage is TRBJ2-1; 13 nucleotides agree with TRBD2. Germline V gives CDR1 LGHDT, CDR2 YNNKEL (reference sequence). CDR3 length equals 13 residues. CDR3 nucleotide sequence: TGTGCCAGCAGCCAAGATCCGGGACTAGCGGGGACCTTC. It codes for CASSQDPGLAGTF.

The V and J genes are TRBV6-6 and TRBJ1-4; no clear D. Trimming pared 7 bases from V and 3 bases from J, leaving 9 bases between. CDR1 MNHNY and CDR2 SVGAGI come from the germline V gene (reference sequence). This CDR3 spans 13 amino acids. DNA for the CDR3: TGTGCCAGCACTCTTAATGCTAATGAAAAACTGTTTTTT. Its protein is CASTLNANEKLFF.

A few counts support this clonotype. This chain connects TRBV27 to TRBJ2-3, with D perhaps TRBD1 or TRBD2 (6 bases each). The V and J ends lost 7 bases and 4 bases respectively, with 15 bases between them. In germline, CDR1 is MNHEY, CDR2 SMNVEV (reference sequence). The CDR3 loop spans 14 amino acids. The CDR3 here is CASIPRGVADTQYF. The CDR3 coding sequence is TGTGCCAGCATTCCGAGGGGGGTCGCAGATACGCAGTATTTT.

This clonotype was seen just once. Mismatch with germline at one junction end may stem from a read error. In DNA form, the CDR3 reads TGTGCCAGCAGTTTAGGGGCAAATGAGAAGTTCTTC. This translates into CASSLGANEKFF. The rearrangement uses TRBV12-3 or TRBV12-4 and TRBJ2-1; no reliable D call. CDR3 size: 12 residues.

This clonotype was detected only a few times. This chain connects TRBV3-1 to TRBJ2-2; 11 positions agree with TRBD1. Germline CDR1 reads LGHDT; CDR2 reads YNNKEL (reference sequence). The CDR3 has 15 residues. V shed 3 bases, J shed 4 bases, and the junction held 1 base outside the gene matches. Here the CDR3 DNA reads TGTGCCAGCAGCCAGGGACAGGGGGTCACCGGGGAGCTGTTTTTT. Its translation: CASSQGQGVTGELFF.

This clonotype has only a few counts. The chain joins TRBV20-1 to TRBJ2-3; D is tentatively TRBD1 or TRBD2 (5 bases each). Germline CDR1 and CDR2: DFQATT and SNEGSKA (reference sequence). CDR3 length: 14 residues. Trimming pared 3 bases from V and 4 bases from J, leaving 14 bases between. Here the CDR3 DNA reads TGCAGTGCTAGTGACAGTTGGGACCCAGATACGCAGTATTTT. Protein: CSASDSWDPDTQYF.

This clonotype has more than one count but fewer than ten. The chain combines TRBV20-1 with TRBJ2-1; perhaps TRBD2 as D (5 bases). Germline CDR1 is DFQATT and CDR2 is SNEGSKA (reference sequence). Trimming took 0 bases from V and 3 from J, leaving 21 bases between them. The CDR3 extends over 18 amino acids. The CDR3 reads CSARDSETTNSHYNEQFF. The CDR3 nucleotides read TGCAGTGCTAGAGATTCGGAGACTACTAACTCCCACTACAATGAGCAGTTCTTC.

The V and J genes are TRBV29-1 and TRBJ2-7, with D perhaps matching TRBD1 (6 bases). Trimming stripped 3 bases from V and 5 bases from J, with 20 bases between. The CDR3 length is 15 residues. Per the germline V gene, CDR1 is SQVTM and CDR2 is ANQGSEA. CDR3 DNA sequence: TGCAGCGTTGACCTAGAGGTACAGGGCGGCGACGAGCAGTACTTC. Amino acids: CSVDLEVQGGDEQYF.

The V and J genes are TRBV5-1 and TRBJ2-5; D may be TRBD1 or TRBD2 (5 bases each). The CDR3 sequence is 15 residues long. V was cut by 6 bases and J by 4 bases, with 19 bases left in between. Germline lookup yields CDR1 SGHRS and CDR2 YFSETQ. The CDR3 nucleotides are TGCGCCAGCACTCTTTCTCCCGGGGCTGCAGAGACCCAGTACTTC. Translated, it gives CASTLSPGAAETQYF.

This clonotype has more than one count but fewer than ten. The chain carries TRBV6-2 or TRBV6-3 and TRBJ2-7; a possible D gene is TRBD2 (5 bases). The CDR3 is made up of 12 amino acids. Germline CDR1 MNHEY, CDR2 SVGEGT. Trimming cost V 3 bases and J 5 bases, with 8 bases left between them. In nucleotides, the CDR3 is TGTGCCAGCAGTTATCAGCGGAACGAGCAGTACGTC. As protein: CASSYQRNEQYV.

Only a few counts were recorded for this clonotype. The rearrangement joins TRBV28 to TRBJ2-7; D may be TRBD2 (5 bases). The V and J ends lost 3 bases and 7 bases respectively, with 13 bases between them. The germline V gene has CDR1 MDHEN and CDR2 SYDVKM. The CDR3 covers 13 residues. CDR3 residues: CASSFVRGGEQYV. Here the CDR3 DNA reads TGTGCCAGCAGTTTCGTCCGGGGTGGGGAGCAGTACGTC.

This clonotype appeared a few times. The V gene is TRBV12-5, the J gene TRBJ2-5; maybe TRBD2 (6 bases). CDR3 length: 18 residues. The germline gives CDR1 LGHNT, CDR2 FRNRAP. The V gene lost 1 base and the J gene lost 1 base, with 19 bases spanning the gap. CDR3 nucleotide sequence: TGTGCTAGTGGTTTGGACGCGGGTGGCCCTAGCGCCCAAGAGACCCAGTACTTC. It is translated as CASGLDAGGPSAQETQYF. Full variable domain (remainder filled in from reference TRBV12-5 and TRBJ2-5): DARVTQTPRHKVTEMGQEVTMRCQPILGHNTVFWYRQTMMQGLELLAYFRNRAPLDDSGMPKDRFSAEMPDATLATLKIQPSEPRDSAVYFCASGLDAGGPSAQETQYFGPGTRLLVL.

This clonotype has only a few counts. The chain combines TRBV28 with TRBJ1-3; TRBD1 matches 10 bases. Trimming took 8 bases from V and 2 from J; bases not matched to a gene: 6. CDR1 is MDHEN and CDR2 is SYDVKM in the germline V gene. The CDR3 has 15 amino acids. CDR3: CASWDRGKTGNTIYF. CDR3 bases: TGTGCCAGCTGGGACAGGGGAAAAACTGGAAACACCATATATTTT.

This clonotype was detected only a few times. The gene calls are TRBV9 and TRBJ1-6, with D perhaps TRBD1 (5 bases). V lost 4 bases and J lost 13, with 9 bases in between. Germline CDR1 and CDR2: SGDLS and YYNGEE. The CDR3 runs 11 residues. In DNA form, the CDR3 reads TGTGCCAGCAGCCCCGGGGGGCCCCTCCACTTT. Translation gives CASSPGGPLHF.